The clone carrying this TCR beta chain was counted only a few times. This record belongs to a study of blood T cells in healthy people across ages. A second PCR of 7 to 11 cycles used a sample-barcoded 5' primer and a J-beta primer mix. Every single cDNA molecule received a tag from a template-switch adaptor with 12 random nucleotides. MiXCR, run by TCRdb on the 5' RACE reads, gives a single entry per CDR3 protein. The table includes 790,000 or so distinct CDR3 sequences, roughly 46% detected once. Healthy Caucasians from Russia aged about 6 to 95 served as donors. Every sample had a minimum of 6.5 million PBMCs isolated. A minimum of 6 micrograms of total RNA was extracted per sample. This sequence was found in a man aged 80 or over in good health. Sequencing was carried out using blood.

The CDR3 DNA follows: TGTGCCAGCAGTTTTTTGGAAAAACTGTTTTTT. It specifies CASSFLEKLFF. The chain joins TRBV28 to TRBJ1-4; no definite D call. V lost 3 bases and J lost 8, with 4 bases in between. CDR3 length equals 11 residues. Germline V lookup: CDR1 MDHEN, CDR2 SYDVKM. Using reference TRBV28 and TRBJ1-4 for the parts outside the CDR3, the full variable domain is DVKVTQSSRYLVKRTGEKVFLECVQDMDHENMFWYRQDPGLGLRLIYFSYDVKMKEKGDIPEGYSVSREKKERFSLILESASTNQTSMYLCASSFLEKLFFGSGTQLSVL.